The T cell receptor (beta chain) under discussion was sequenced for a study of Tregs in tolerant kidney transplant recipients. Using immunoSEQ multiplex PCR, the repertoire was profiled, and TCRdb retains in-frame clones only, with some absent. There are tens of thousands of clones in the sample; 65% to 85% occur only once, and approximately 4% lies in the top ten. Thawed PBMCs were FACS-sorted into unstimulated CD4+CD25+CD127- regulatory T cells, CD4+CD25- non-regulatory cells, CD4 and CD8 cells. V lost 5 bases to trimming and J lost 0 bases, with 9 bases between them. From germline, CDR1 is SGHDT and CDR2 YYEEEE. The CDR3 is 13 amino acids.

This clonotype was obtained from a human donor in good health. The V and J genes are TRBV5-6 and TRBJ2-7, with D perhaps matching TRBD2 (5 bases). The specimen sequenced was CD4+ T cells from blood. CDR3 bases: TGTGCCAGCAGTCCCGGGATCTCCTACGAGCAGTACTTC. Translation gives CASSPGISYEQYF.